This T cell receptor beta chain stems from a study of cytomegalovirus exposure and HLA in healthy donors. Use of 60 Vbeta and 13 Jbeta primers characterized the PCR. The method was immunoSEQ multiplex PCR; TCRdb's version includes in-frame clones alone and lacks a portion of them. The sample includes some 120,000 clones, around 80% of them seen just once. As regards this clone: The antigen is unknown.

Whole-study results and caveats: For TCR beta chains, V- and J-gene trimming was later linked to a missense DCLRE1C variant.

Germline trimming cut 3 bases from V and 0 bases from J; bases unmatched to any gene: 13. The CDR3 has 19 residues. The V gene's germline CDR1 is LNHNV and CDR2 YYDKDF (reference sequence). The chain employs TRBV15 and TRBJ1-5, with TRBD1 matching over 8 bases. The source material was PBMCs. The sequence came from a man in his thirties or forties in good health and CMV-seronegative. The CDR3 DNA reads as TGTGCCACCAGCAGGGACAGGGCCGGGAGAGCTTTTAGCAATCAGCCCCAGCATTTT. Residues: CATSRDRAGRAFSNQPQHF.